The 11 T cell receptor beta chains below come from one sample, sequenced in a study of T cell responses to AZD1222 COVID-19 vaccine. The assay was immunoSEQ multiplex PCR, and TCRdb's table has in-frame clones only and misses some. This sample has approximately 80,000 clones, with 70% to 90% found just once. The sample consisted of peripheral blood, taken on day 0 of AZD1222 vaccination. The receptor set was obtained from an adult in good health.

The CDR3 bases are TGTGCCAGCAGCTTAGGGCGGGGGGGCCGGTCAGATACGCAGTATTTT. Protein sequence: CASSLGRGGRSDTQYF. This chain links TRBV11-2 with TRBJ2-3; 9 bases align to TRBD2. CDR3 length: 16 amino acids. Trimming cost V 1 base and J 4 bases; bases outside gene matches: 6. In germline, CDR1 is SGHAT, CDR2 FQNNGV.

The chain carries TRBV5-6 and TRBJ2-7; no clear D gene. Deletions cut 1 base from V and 3 bases from J, with 8 bases between. This CDR3 comprises 13 residues. Per the germline V gene, CDR1 is SGHDT and CDR2 is YYEEEE. CDR3: CASSLSAFYEQYF. CDR3 in DNA: TGTGCCAGCAGCTTGTCGGCGTTCTACGAGCAGTACTTC.

In this sample, this clone turned up once. Here the CDR3 reads CASIAGGVRTGELFF. CDR3 nucleotide sequence: TGTGCCAGCATAGCAGGGGGGGTTCGCACCGGGGAGCTGTTTTTT. The chain is built from TRBV2 and TRBJ2-2; tentatively, D is TRBD1 or TRBD2 (7 bases each). Germline V CDR1 and CDR2: SNHLY, FYNNEI. The V and J ends lost 7 bases and 4 bases respectively, with 16 bases between them. The CDR3 is 15 amino acids. Drawing the rest from reference TRBV2 and TRBJ2-2, the complete variable domain is EPEVTQTPSHQVTQMGQEVILRCVPISNHLYFYWYRQILGQKVEFLVSFYNNEISEKSEIFDDQFSVERPDGSNFTLKIRSTKLEDSAMYFCASIAGGVRTGELFFGEGSRLTVL.

The V and J genes are TRBV5-1 and TRBJ1-2; D is unclear. CDR1 is SGHRS, CDR2 YFSETQ, per germline. The CDR3 is 14 amino acids. V gave up 0 bases and J gave up 4 bases, with 10 bases separating them. CDR3 sequence (DNA): TGCGCCAGCAGCTTGGGGCAAGACCCCTATGGCTACACCTTC. Translation gives CASSLGQDPYGYTF. Supplemented by reference TRBV5-1 and TRBJ1-2, the full variable domain reads KAGVTQTPRYLIKTRGQQVTLSCSPISGHRSVSWYQQTPGQGLQFLFEYFSETQRNKGNFPGRFSGRQFSNSRSEMNVSTLELGDSALYLCASSLGQDPYGYTFGSGTRLTVV.

This chain links TRBV4-2 with TRBJ1-1; D is ambiguous. The CDR3 is 15 amino acids. Germline assignment: CDR1 LGHNA and CDR2 YNFKEQ. V dropped 3 bases and J dropped 1 base, with 12 bases sitting between them. CDR3 region: CASSQVGTENTEAFF. CDR3 coding DNA: TGTGCCAGCAGCCAGGTAGGTACAGAGAACACTGAAGCTTTCTTT.

The chain is built from TRBV6-5 and TRBJ2-7; perhaps TRBD2 as D (7 bases). The V gene lost 2 bases and the J gene lost 6 bases, with 20 bases spanning the gap. Germline V gene sequence: CDR1 MNHEY, CDR2 SVGAGI. The CDR3 totals 16 residues. CDR3 in DNA: TGTGCCAGCAGTTACCAAGGGGGGGGCGAGTTAGGCGAGCAGTACTTC. Translated, it gives CASSYQGGGELGEQYF.

For the CDR3, the DNA is TGTGCCAGCATAACAGGAGGGGGCGGCTACACCTTC. This codes for CASITGGGGYTF. The gene calls are TRBV28 and TRBJ1-2; 7 nucleotides agree with TRBD1. Germline V gives CDR1 MDHEN, CDR2 SYDVKM. CDR3 length: 12 amino acids. V dropped 7 bases and J dropped 8; count of bases not matched to a gene: 7.

The V gene is TRBV5-1, the J gene TRBJ1-5, with 7 nucleotides matching TRBD1. The V gene's germline CDR1 is SGHRS and CDR2 YFSETQ. V lost 4 bases to trimming and J lost 2 bases; unmatched junction nucleotides: 6. This CDR3 is built from 15 residues. The CDR3 bases are TGCGCCAGCAGCCTAGCCGGGACAGGCAATCAGCCCCAGCATTTT. The encoded protein is CASSLAGTGNQPQHF.

This clone was counted a few times. CDR3: CASSMPPVDRRGKLNTEAFF. The DNA of the CDR3 is TGTGCCAGTAGTATGCCCCCCGTGGACAGGCGGGGTAAATTGAACACTGAAGCTTTCTTT. The gene calls are TRBV19 and TRBJ1-1; 7 bases line up with TRBD1. This CDR3 is 20 amino acids long. Germline assignment: CDR1 LNHDA and CDR2 SQIVND (reference sequence). V was clipped by 3 bases and J by 0 bases; unmatched bases: 19.

The chain combines TRBV4-1 with TRBJ2-1; D is uncertain. Germline V CDR1 and CDR2: MGHRA, YSYEKL. The V gene lost 4 bases and the J gene lost 6 bases, with 13 bases spanning the gap. The CDR3 runs to 14 residues. The CDR3 nucleotides read TGCGCCAGCAGCCCCCCATCACTCCTCAATGAGCAGTTCTTC. Translated, it gives CASSPPSLLNEQFF.

V gene TRBV7-9 combines with J gene TRBJ1-2; D call uncertain. CDR3 length: 11 amino acids. V lost 5 bases and J 6 bases, leaving 7 bases between the germline ends. From germline, CDR1 is SEHNR and CDR2 FQNEAQ (reference sequence). CDR3 in amino acids: CASSPGHGYTF. The CDR3, as DNA: TGTGCCAGCAGCCCTGGGCATGGCTACACCTTC. The variable domain in full, with the rest retrieved from reference TRBV7-9 and TRBJ1-2, is DTGVSQNPRHKITKRGQNVTFRCDPISEHNRLYWYRQTLGQGPEFLTYFQNEAQLEKSRLLSDRFSAERPKGSFSTLEIQRTEQGDSAMYLCASSPGHGYTFGSGTRLTVV.